The 20 T cell receptor beta chains reported below all come from one sample, sequenced in a study of T cells in Graves' hyperthyroidism and ophthalmopathy. There were TCR beta CDR3 regions amplified from RNA transcripts. HTBI primers drove first-round RT-PCR of the TCR CDR3. From the multiplex PCR reads, TCRdb called clonotypes with MiXCR, one entry per CDR3 protein. The sample lists around 690,000 distinct CDR3 sequences, around 15% occurring once. The sequenced material came from blood. These receptor sequences come from a middle-aged man with Graves' hyperthyroidism.

The chain uses TRBV6-2 or TRBV6-3 and TRBJ1-2; no firm D call. Germline loops: CDR1 MNHEY, CDR2 SVGEGT. The CDR3 has 15 amino acids. V was cut by 7 bases and J by 4 bases, with 19 bases left in between. CDR3: CASTKRDPDPYGYTF. CDR3 DNA sequence: TGTGCCAGCACCAAGAGAGATCCTGACCCCTATGGCTACACCTTC.

V gene TRBV10-1 combines with J gene TRBJ2-3; the match to TRBD2 covers 9 bases. Per germline, CDR1 WNHNN and CDR2 SYGVQD (reference sequence). The CDR3 totals 16 residues. After removal of 2 bases from V and 5 bases from J, the junction contained 8 bases not matched to a gene. The CDR3 loop reads CASSEAQREVVDTQYF. The CDR3 DNA follows: TGCGCCAGCAGTGAGGCTCAGCGGGAGGTTGTAGATACGCAGTATTTT.

The chain couples TRBV6-5 to TRBJ1-3; D unclear. The CDR3 extends over 14 amino acids. In germline, CDR1 is MNHEY, CDR2 SVGAGI. Trimming stripped 4 bases from V and 8 bases from J, with 15 bases between. Here the CDR3 DNA reads TGTGCCAGCAGTTTGCGGCGGCCCGGTGACACCATATATTTT. This gives the protein CASSLRRPGDTIYF.

This clonotype was detected many times. The rearrangement links TRBV11-3 to TRBJ2-1; the match to TRBD2 covers 8 bases. The V gene end was trimmed by 5 bases and the J gene end by 10 bases; junction bases not matched to a gene: 7. Germline CDR1 and CDR2: SGHNT and YENEEA. The CDR3 has 13 residues. The CDR3, as DNA: TGTGCCAGCAGCCCGACTTCGGGAGGGGAGCAGTTCTTC. Its translation: CASSPTSGGEQFF.

This clonotype was recorded at least ten times. This chain connects TRBV3-1 to TRBJ1-6; possible D gene TRBD1, 5 bases. V lost 2 bases to trimming and J lost 9 bases, with 14 bases between them. The CDR3 spans 15 residues. Germline lookup yields CDR1 LGHDT and CDR2 YNNKEL (reference sequence). The CDR3 DNA follows: TGTGCCAGCAGCCAAAACCGGGACTACGGTTCACCCCTCCACTTT. Translating it yields CASSQNRDYGSPLHF.

This clonotype was detected a few times. The gene calls are TRBV20-1 and TRBJ2-2, with a weak D call TRBD2 (7 bases). Trimming removed 1 base at V and 1 base at J, with 13 bases between. Germline V gives CDR1 DFQATT, CDR2 SNEGSKA (reference sequence). The CDR3 has 16 residues. CDR3: CSARGWGGLNTGELFF. In DNA, the CDR3 is TGCAGTGCTAGAGGGTGGGGGGGCCTGAACACCGGGGAGCTGTTTTTT.

This clonotype was seen repeatedly, ten times or more. The genes are TRBV7-9 and TRBJ2-7; D is unresolved. The CDR3 length is 14 residues. Germline CDR1 is SEHNR and CDR2 is FQNEAQ (reference sequence). V lost 0 bases and J lost 3, with 9 bases in between. The CDR3 DNA sequence: TGTGCCAGCAGCTTAGCCCCCAGCTACTACGAGCAGTACTTC. Its protein is CASSLAPSYYEQYF.

This clonotype was detected many times. This rearrangement joins TRBV5-1 to TRBJ1-5; 7 positions agree with TRBD1. The CDR3 is made up of 15 amino acids. The germline V gene encodes CDR1 SGHRS and CDR2 YFSETQ. Trimming at V came to 4 bases and at J to 7 bases, leaving 11 bases not matched to a gene. The CDR3 nucleotides read TGCGCCAGCAGCCCGTTTACAGGGGAGGGGCAGCCCCAGCATTTT. Translated, it gives CASSPFTGEGQPQHF.

This clonotype was seen repeatedly, ten times or more. The chain recombines TRBV27 with TRBJ1-1; D is unresolved. The CDR3 length is 14 residues. The germline V gene has CDR1 MNHEY and CDR2 SMNVEV (reference sequence). Deletions cut 7 bases from V and 0 bases from J, with 12 bases between. The CDR3 spells CASTGYSMNTEAFF. The CDR3 region has the DNA TGTGCCAGCACAGGATATTCCATGAACACTGAAGCTTTCTTT.

This clonotype was seen only a few times. CDR3 nucleotides: TGTGCCAGCAGCCAAGCCGGGGCCAACGTCCTGACTTTC. Residues: CASSQAGANVLTF. The chain recombines TRBV3-2 with TRBJ2-6. TRBV3-2 corresponds to a pseudogene. This CDR3 spans 13 amino acids.

This clonotype was found a few times. The chain employs TRBV5-4 and TRBJ2-5, with no clear D. The CDR3 consists of 15 residues. Germline values: CDR1 SGHNT, CDR2 YYREEE (reference sequence). V dropped 4 bases and J dropped 5 bases, with 18 bases sitting between them. Written as DNA, the CDR3 is TGTGCCAGCAGCGTGGGCGGATCCTCCGGGGAGACCCAGTACTTC. It translates to CASSVGGSSGETQYF.

Many counts were recorded for this clonotype. This chain joins TRBV3-1 and TRBJ2-7; 10 bases fit TRBD2. The CDR3 has 14 residues. V trimming: 4 bases; J trimming: 3 bases; junction bases outside the gene matches: 3. The germline V gene has CDR1 LGHDT and CDR2 YNNKEL (reference sequence). The DNA of the CDR3 is TGTGCCAGCAGCCGGACTAGCGGAGTCTACGAGCAGTACTTC. This codes for CASSRTSGVYEQYF.

The V gene is TRBV7-8, the J gene TRBJ1-5; D remains unclear. The CDR3 has 17 amino acids. Per the germline V gene, CDR1 is SGHVS and CDR2 is FQNEAQ. Deletions cut 4 bases from V and 1 base from J, with 17 bases between. This chain's CDR3 is CASSSSGVSRSNQPQHF. The CDR3 DNA follows: TGTGCCAGCAGCTCCTCTGGGGTGAGTCGGAGCAATCAGCCCCAGCATTTT.

This clonotype was seen a few times. The chain carries TRBV3-1 and TRBJ1-1, with 10 bases fitting TRBD1. This CDR3 has 15 residues. Germline-derived CDR1 and CDR2 are LGHDT and YNNKEL (reference sequence). Trimming removed 0 bases from V and 7 bases from J; junction bases left unmatched: 5. The CDR3 region is CASSQDGTGAIEAFF. CDR3 bases: TGTGCCAGCAGCCAAGACGGGACAGGGGCGATTGAAGCTTTCTTT.

This clonotype showed up many times. V usage is TRBV6-2 or TRBV6-3 and J usage is TRBJ2-3; 13 bases are a match to TRBD2. The CDR3 covers 16 residues. CDR1 and CDR2 from the germline V gene are MNHEY and SVGEGT. V shed 6 bases and J 5 bases; nucleotides not matched to a gene: 8. In DNA, the CDR3 is TGTGCCAGCAGCCCTTTACTAGCGGGAGGGAGAGATACGCAGTATTTT. Translated, it gives CASSPLLAGGRDTQYF.

The sample holds many counts of this clonotype. This chain uses TRBV15 with TRBJ2-7, with 8 bases that match TRBD2. Trimming cost V 1 base and J 4 bases; bases outside gene matches: 12. CDR1 and CDR2 (germline): LNHNV, YYDKDF (reference sequence). The CDR3 is 17 amino acids. The chain's CDR3 is CATSRGTGGPLRYEQYF. The CDR3 DNA follows: TGTGCCACCAGCAGAGGGACGGGAGGGCCTCTCCGGTACGAGCAGTACTTC.

This clonotype was seen many times. The V and J genes are TRBV6-1 and TRBJ1-2; D remains unclear. From germline, CDR1 is MNHNS and CDR2 SASEGT. There are 12 residues in the CDR3. Trimming removed 0 bases from V and 7 bases from J, with 6 bases in between. CDR3 protein: CASSEAWGGYTF. The CDR3 DNA reads as TGTGCCAGCAGTGAAGCGTGGGGTGGCTACACCTTC.

This clonotype has a handful of counts. This chain joins TRBV28 and TRBJ2-1; TRBD2 matches 7 bases. V dropped 5 bases and J dropped 0; count of bases not matched to a gene: 7. The CDR3 is 16 residues long. Germline assignment: CDR1 MDHEN and CDR2 SYDVKM. CDR3 DNA sequence: TGTGCCAGCAGTCCTGGACTAGTGATCTCCTACAATGAGCAGTTCTTC. Protein product: CASSPGLVISYNEQFF. Variable domain in full (rest from reference TRBV28 and TRBJ2-1): DVKVTQSSRYLVKRTGEKVFLECVQDMDHENMFWYRQDPGLGLRLIYFSYDVKMKEKGDIPEGYSVSREKKERFSLILESASTNQTSMYLCASSPGLVISYNEQFFGPGTRLTVL.

This clonotype was picked up a small number of times. The chain joins TRBV3-1 to TRBJ2-3, with D possibly matching TRBD2 (5 bases). V lost 1 base and J lost 8, with 7 bases in between. The CDR3 is made up of 12 amino acids. CDR1 and CDR2 (germline): LGHDT, YNNKEL (reference sequence). The CDR3 nucleotides are TGTGCCAGCAGCCAAGCCGAGGGTACGCAGTATTTT. Protein: CASSQAEGTQYF.

This clonotype was seen a handful of times. V usage is TRBV10-3 and J usage is TRBJ2-3; D is uncertain. Germline CDR1 is ENHRY and CDR2 is SYGVKD. The CDR3 consists of 13 residues. Trimming removed 0 bases from V and 4 bases from J, with 5 bases in between. CDR3 nucleotide sequence: TGTGCCATCAGTGAGTCTCCGTCAGATACGCAGTATTTT. This translates into CAISESPSDTQYF.